This T cell receptor beta chain emerged from a study of T cell repertoires in cytomegalovirus infection. Study-level information: CMV epitopes used comprised recently identified HLA-C-restricted ones and well-studied HLA-B-restricted ones. Public TCR beta signatures provided an indication of both CMV infection and a matching HLA type.

The CDR3 covers 15 residues. Unmatched junction bases numbered 3, after V lost 2 bases and J lost 7 bases. Germline V gene data show CDR1 as MNHNS and CDR2 as SASEGT. As to this clonotype: Its antigen is undetermined.

Regarding the study as a whole: In two of eight donors, the top clonotype was HLA-C-restricted CMV-specific. The cumulative frequency of public TCR beta families identified carriers of CMV plus the relevant HLA.

TCRdb analysed the reads with MiXCR anew, one entry per CDR3 protein. The data contain 44,000 or so distinct CDR3 sequences, about a fifth of them singletons. J is TRBJ2-1 and V is TRBV6-1, with 12 bases fitting TRBD2. Here the sequenced sample was CD8+ T cells from cultured PBMCs, taken from culture after CMV antigen stimulation. The TCR originated in a human donor in good health (CMV status not recorded). Some clones in this sample may be carry-over from other donors' samples. The CDR3 loop is CASSELAGGPNEQFF. The CDR3 DNA reads TGTGCCAGCAGTGAACTAGCGGGGGGGCCAAATGAGCAGTTCTTC.